This T cell receptor (beta chain) comes out of a study of post-analysis software for immune sequencing data. Notes on the study in general: In patients, TRBV5-6, TRBV5-1 and TRBV20-1 belonged to roughly 5 TRBV segments found more frequently than in controls.

Unique molecular identifiers tagged the TCR beta cDNA libraries. TCRdb re-derived calls from the PCR reads in MiXCR, one entry per CDR3 protein. The sample records around 710,000 distinct CDR3 sequences, 35% to 55% being singletons. The CDR3 is 14 amino acids. V lost 1 base, J lost 9 bases, and 15 bases lay in between. Germline V CDR1 and CDR2: SGHTA, FQGNSA. For this clonotype: Its antigen remains unknown.

Source material: blood. V gene TRBV7-2 combines with J gene TRBJ2-5; the D is unclear. The origin of this receptor is a girl aged 10 to 17 with multiple sclerosis. CDR3 DNA sequence: TGTGCCAGCAGCTTAGACCGCCGGGTTGGGGCCCAGTACTTC. This codes for CASSLDRRVGAQYF.